The 20 T cell receptor beta chains below all came from one sample that was sequenced in a study of Ad26.COV2.S vaccination and SARS-CoV-2 variants. Treatment here: around 19 received Ad26.COV2.S at low or high dose, single or two shots; five or six received placebo; per-sample allocation not given. Sampling was done on day 63 after the first vaccine or placebo injection. TCRdb's table, derived via immunoSEQ multiplex PCR, lists solely in-frame clones and lacks some. The repertoire holds about 440,000 clones, roughly 85% seen once, with around 13% in the top ten. This specimen was peripheral blood, taken in a trial of Ad26.COV2.S vaccine versus placebo. The receptors were gathered from a person aged 18-65 years who received the Ad26.COV2.S COVID-19 vaccine or a placebo.

V gene TRBV10-3 combines with J gene TRBJ2-2; no firm D call. The CDR3 has 16 amino acids. Germline V gene lookup returns CDR1 ENHRY and CDR2 SYGVKD. With 3 bases removed from V and 1 base from J, the gap between germline ends came to 12 bases. The CDR3 DNA is TGTGCCATCAGTGACCAACAGAACATGAACACCGGGGAGCTGTTTTTT. Translation: CAISDQQNMNTGELFF.

This chain joins TRBV10-3 and TRBJ1-1, with D possibly TRBD1 on 6 matching bases. Germline CDR1 ENHRY, CDR2 SYGVKD. This CDR3 has 12 amino acids. Deletions cut 9 bases from V and 3 bases from J, with 11 bases between. In nucleotides, the CDR3 is TGTGCCATAAGGGGGGTGGACACTGAAGCTTTCTTT. It codes for CAIRGVDTEAFF.

The chain joins TRBV28 to TRBJ1-2, with D tentatively TRBD1 (5 bases). Germline CDR1 and CDR2: MDHEN and SYDVKM. The CDR3 totals 12 residues. V was trimmed by 6 bases and J by 4 bases, leaving 9 bases between them. The CDR3: CASRDSLYGYTF. CDR3 nucleotides: TGTGCCAGCAGAGACAGCCTCTATGGCTACACCTTC.

The chain couples TRBV6-5 to TRBJ1-2; D gene uncertain. The germline CDR1 and CDR2 sequences are MNHEY and SVGAGI. The CDR3 length is 13 residues. V gave up 8 bases and J gave up 6 bases, with 16 bases separating them. DNA of the CDR3: TGTGCCAGCGTTCTTCGGACGGGGAATGGCTACACCTTC. It is translated as CASVLRTGNGYTF.

The chain joins TRBV15 to TRBJ1-1; a possible D gene is TRBD1 (5 bases). V was cut by 2 bases and J by 5 bases, with 15 bases left in between. Germline values: CDR1 LNHNV, CDR2 YYDKDF (reference sequence). The CDR3 runs 15 residues. The CDR3 DNA reads TGTGCCACCAGCAGACGCTTTATCGGGGGAACTGAAGCTTTCTTT. Translated, it gives CATSRRFIGGTEAFF.

In this sample, this clone turned up once. The V call is TRBV9, the J call TRBJ1-2; TRBD1 aligns across 11 bases. Per the germline V gene, CDR1 is SGDLS and CDR2 is YYNGEE. The CDR3 is 17 residues long. The V segment lost 2 bases and the J segment 4 bases; nucleotides outside the gene matches: 10. The CDR3 DNA follows: TGTGCCAGCAGCGTGGGACAGGGGGGTGGCTATGGCTATGGCTACACCTTC. Residues: CASSVGQGGGYGYGYTF.

CDR3 sequence: CASNLNGGRYTDTQYF. Written as DNA, the CDR3 is TGTGCCAGCAACTTAAATGGGGGGCGGTACACAGATACGCAGTATTTT. The chain is built from TRBV27 and TRBJ2-3; D is possibly TRBD1 or TRBD2 (6 bases each). This CDR3 is built from 16 residues. The ends were cut back, 7 bases at V and 2 bases at J, with 19 bases in the middle. Germline-derived CDR1 and CDR2 are MNHEY and SMNVEV (reference sequence).

This clone has just one count. V usage is TRBV7-2 and J usage is TRBJ2-1, with 12 bases aligning to TRBD2. Per germline, CDR1 SGHTA and CDR2 FQGNSA. This CDR3 contains 17 residues. V was pared by 1 base and J by 2 bases, with 3 bases of the junction left unmatched. The CDR3 DNA reads TGTGCCAGCAGCTTAGGCACTAGCGGGAGGACCTACAATGAGCAGTTCTTC. Its protein product is CASSLGTSGRTYNEQFF.

The gene calls are TRBV7-2 and TRBJ2-2; D perhaps matches TRBD2 (5 bases). V shed 8 bases and J shed 1 base, with 8 bases lying between them. CDR1 and CDR2 (germline): SGHTA, FQGNSA. The CDR3 extends over 13 amino acids. CDR3 DNA sequence: TGTGCCAGCCGGGAAGGGAACACCGGGGAGCTGTTTTTT. It encodes CASREGNTGELFF.

This clone was seen only once. The chain links TRBV19 to TRBJ1-1, with unresolved D. Germline V CDR1 and CDR2: LNHDA, SQIVND (reference sequence). The CDR3 consists of 13 residues. V was clipped by 9 bases and J by 5 bases, with 16 bases between them. The CDR3 reads CASKQALGTEAFF. CDR3 coding DNA: TGTGCCAGCAAGCAGGCTTTGGGAACTGAAGCTTTCTTT.

The genes are TRBV27 and TRBJ2-3; D perhaps matches TRBD2 (6 bases). V was trimmed by 2 bases and J by 9 bases, leaving 15 bases between them. The CDR3 length is 14 residues. Per germline, CDR1 MNHEY and CDR2 SMNVEV (reference sequence). CDR3 sequence reads: CASSLGLPPYTQYF. The CDR3 nucleotides are TGTGCCAGCAGTTTAGGACTACCCCCGTACACGCAGTATTTT.

Details on this clone: The same CDR3 also results from other DNA sequences found in this sample. The V gene is TRBV28, the J gene TRBJ1-5, with D unresolved. The CDR3 is 12 residues long. V was cut by 6 bases and J by 7 bases, with 10 bases left in between. CDR1 and CDR2 from the germline V gene are MDHEN and SYDVKM. The CDR3 loop is CASSLGFQPQHF. For the CDR3, the DNA is TGTGCCAGCAGCCTGGGGTTCCAGCCCCAGCATTTT.

J is TRBJ1-6 and V is TRBV3-1 (or the pseudogene TRBV3-2); D is unresolved. This CDR3 is built from 12 residues. Germline-derived CDR1 and CDR2 are LGHDT and YNNKEL (reference sequence). V dropped 4 bases and J dropped 9 bases, with 7 bases sitting between them. CDR3 coding DNA: TGTGCCAGCAGCCCTACGGGTTCACCCCTCCACTTT. This encodes CASSPTGSPLHF.

J is TRBJ1-5 and V is TRBV4-3; TRBD1 agrees at 7 bases. From germline, CDR1 is LGHNA and CDR2 YSLEER. The CDR3 totals 17 residues. J was trimmed by 0 bases and V by 1 base; bases with no gene match: 6. For the CDR3, the DNA is TGCGCCAGCAGCCAAGGTTTCGGGACAGTTAGCAATCAGCCCCAGCATTTT. Protein product: CASSQGFGTVSNQPQHF.

V gene TRBV9 combines with J gene TRBJ2-7, with TRBD2 matching 9 bases. The CDR3 has 15 amino acids. The V segment lost 1 base and the J segment 0 bases; nucleotides outside the gene matches: 2. Germline assignment: CDR1 SGDLS and CDR2 YYNGEE. CDR3 nucleotide sequence: TGTGCCAGCAGCGTACGTAGCGGGAGCTCCTACGAGCAGTACTTC. Protein sequence: CASSVRSGSSYEQYF.

The chain joins TRBV7-9 to TRBJ1-2; 8 bases match TRBD1. Looked up from germline, CDR1 is SEHNR and CDR2 is FQNEAQ (reference sequence). This CDR3 has 14 residues. J was trimmed by 3 bases and V by 5 bases; bases with no gene match: 5. The CDR3 sequence is CASSRGQGDYGYTF. The CDR3 nucleotides read TGTGCCAGCAGCAGAGGACAGGGTGACTATGGCTACACCTTC.

CDR3 DNA sequence: TGCAGTGCTAGTGAGTGGCTAGCGGGAGTAGAGACCCAGTACTTC. Its translation: CSASEWLAGVETQYF. J is TRBJ2-5 and V is TRBV20-1; the match to TRBD2 covers 10 bases. The germline V gene encodes CDR1 DFQATT and CDR2 SNEGSKA (reference sequence). This CDR3 comprises 15 residues. Trimming at V came to 3 bases and at J to 4 bases, leaving 8 bases not matched to a gene.

The chain recombines TRBV30 with TRBJ1-2, with TRBD1 identical over 10 bases. V was pared by 0 bases and J by 2 bases, with 9 bases of the junction left unmatched. Germline-derived CDR1 and CDR2 are GTSNPN and SVGIG (reference sequence). CDR3 length: 17 residues. CDR3 nucleotide sequence: TGTGCCTGGAGTGTTCGTTTGAGGGGACAGGGGAACTATGGCTACACCTTC. Residues: CAWSVRLRGQGNYGYTF.

The V and J genes are TRBV11-2 and TRBJ1-6; TRBD1 is a possible D gene (5 bases). Trimming took off 6 bases at V and 8 bases at J, with 14 bases between the two ends. The CDR3 sequence is 14 residues long. The germline gives CDR1 SGHAT, CDR2 FQNNGV. The CDR3, as DNA: TGTGCCAGCAGTTCCGACAGTCTTTATTCACCCCTCCACTTT. Protein product: CASSSDSLYSPLHF.

The chain combines TRBV6-1 with TRBJ2-7; 7 bases fit TRBD2. Germline V gene lookup returns CDR1 MNHNS and CDR2 SASEGT. The CDR3 length is 15 residues. With V trimmed by 1 base and J by 0 bases, 3 bases remained unmatched. The CDR3 here is CASSEVGGSSYEQYF. In DNA, the CDR3 is TGTGCCAGCAGTGAAGTGGGCGGGAGCTCCTACGAGCAGTACTTC.